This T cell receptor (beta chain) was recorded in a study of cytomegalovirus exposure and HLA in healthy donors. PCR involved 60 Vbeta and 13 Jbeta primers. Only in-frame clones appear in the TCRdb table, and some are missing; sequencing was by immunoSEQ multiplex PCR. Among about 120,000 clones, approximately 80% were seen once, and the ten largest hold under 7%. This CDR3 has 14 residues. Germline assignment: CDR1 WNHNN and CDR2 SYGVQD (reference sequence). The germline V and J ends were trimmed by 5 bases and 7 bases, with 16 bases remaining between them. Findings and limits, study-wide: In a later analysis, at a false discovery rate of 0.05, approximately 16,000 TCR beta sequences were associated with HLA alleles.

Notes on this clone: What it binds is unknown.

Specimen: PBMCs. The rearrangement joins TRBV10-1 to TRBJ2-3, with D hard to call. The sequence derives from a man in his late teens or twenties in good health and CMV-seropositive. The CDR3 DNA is TGCGCCAGCAGTCTAGGATCCCCCGGTAATACGCAGTATTTT. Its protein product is CASSLGSPGNTQYF.